Sequencing of this TCR beta chain was carried out in a study of T cells in Graves' hyperthyroidism and ophthalmopathy. RNA transcripts were the template for amplifying TCR beta CDR3 regions. TCR CDR3 underwent first-round RT-PCR with the HTBI primer set. One entry per CDR3 protein, called by TCRdb with MiXCR from the multiplex PCR reads. The data contain roughly 500,000 distinct CDR3 sequences, around 42% of them seen just once; the ten biggest clones take up roughly 19%. Orbital computed tomography, thyroid ultrasound, serum thyroxine and TRAb, and clinical symptoms together informed the diagnoses. This CDR3 spans 14 amino acids. From germline, CDR1 is MNHNY and CDR2 SVGAGI (reference sequence). Between the trimmed V and J ends, which lost 6 bases and 3 bases, there was a span of 12 bases.

The source of this sequence is an adult woman with Graves' disease, either hyperthyroidism or ophthalmopathy (not recorded which). This rearrangement joins TRBV6-6 to TRBJ1-3, with D possibly matching TRBD1 (5 bases). The sample comprised peripheral blood or thyroid tissue (not recorded which). This CDR3 reads CASRREGSGNTIYF. Here the CDR3 DNA reads TGTGCCAGCAGGAGAGAGGGGAGTGGAAACACCATATATTTT.